The 27 T cell receptor beta chains below all came from one sample that was sequenced in a study of shared clonotypes between healthy human individuals. Here immunoSEQ multiplex PCR was the method, and the copy in TCRdb shows in-frame clones only, minus some. The data show 450,000 to 600,000 clones, 79% seen once. Sequencing used PBMCs. These receptors were obtained from a woman aged 40 to 50 in good health. Some clones in this sample may be carry-over from other donors' samples.

DNA for the CDR3: TGTGCCTGGAGTTCCCCGGGACTAGCGGGACTCAATGAGCAGTTCTTC. Amino acids: CAWSSPGLAGLNEQFF. V is TRBV30 and J is TRBJ2-1, with 13 positions matching TRBD2. The junction had 7 bases not matched to a gene; V was cut back by 2 bases and J by 6 bases. Germline V gene data show CDR1 as GTSNPN and CDR2 as SVGIG (reference sequence). The CDR3 runs to 16 residues. The variable domain in full, with the rest retrieved from reference TRBV30 and TRBJ2-1, is SQTIHQWPATLVQPVGSPLSLECTVEGTSNPNLYWYRQAAGRGLQLLFYSVGIGQISSEVPQNLSASRPQDRQFILSSKKLLLSDSGFYLCAWSSPGLAGLNEQFFGPGTRLTVL.

This clone was recorded only once. The chain has TRBV27 and TRBJ1-2; 8 bases fit TRBD1. The germline V gene encodes CDR1 MNHEY and CDR2 SMNVEV (reference sequence). The J segment lost 8 bases and the V segment lost 5 bases, leaving 10 bases of the junction unmatched. The CDR3 spans 14 residues. CDR3 coding DNA: TGTGCCAGCAGTAGGACAGGGAGCGTTTGGGGCTACACCTTC. Its protein product is CASSRTGSVWGYTF.

The chain links TRBV9 to TRBJ2-5; 15 positions match TRBD2. Germline CDR1 SGDLS, CDR2 YYNGEE. The CDR3 covers 15 residues. The trim removed 3 bases at V and 5 bases at J, leaving 2 bases unmatched. In DNA form, the CDR3 reads TGTGCCAGCAGCGACGGACTAGCGGGAGGGGAGACCCAGTACTTC. This codes for CASSDGLAGGETQYF.

J is TRBJ2-6 and V is TRBV27, with TRBD1 as a possible D gene (6 bases). CDR1 is MNHEY and CDR2 is SMNVEV in the germline V gene (reference sequence). With 2 bases removed from V and 2 bases from J, the gap between germline ends came to 13 bases. This CDR3 has 17 residues. The CDR3 here is CASSLILQGAGANVLTF. The CDR3 DNA follows: TGTGCCAGCAGTTTAATATTACAGGGTGCTGGGGCCAACGTCCTGACTTTC.

This rearrangement joins TRBV4-2 to TRBJ2-1; 9 bases map to TRBD2. The CDR3 consists of 16 residues. V was pared by 1 base and J by 10 bases, with 11 bases of the junction left unmatched. The germline V gene has CDR1 LGHNA and CDR2 YNFKEQ. For the CDR3, the DNA is TGTGCCAGCAGCCAAGGTTCTGCGGGAGGGCACCAGGAGCAGTTCTTC. Translating it yields CASSQGSAGGHQEQFF.

This clone was observed at least ten times. The chain employs TRBV30 and TRBJ2-7, with D perhaps assigned TRBD1 or TRBD2 (5 bases each). Germline CDR1 reads GTSNPN; CDR2 reads SVGIG (reference sequence). V was shortened by 3 bases and J by 2 bases, with 23 bases between the two germline ends. This CDR3 is built from 17 residues. CDR3 DNA: TGTGCCTGGAGGGGGGACCACGGGACGTTAAGACCCTACGAGCAGTACTTC. Encoded protein: CAWRGDHGTLRPYEQYF.

The V gene is TRBV30, the J gene TRBJ2-7, with a possible D match to TRBD1 (7 bases). The germline V and J ends were trimmed by 7 bases and 2 bases, with 15 bases remaining between them. CDR1 is GTSNPN, CDR2 SVGIG, per germline (reference sequence). The CDR3 loop spans 13 amino acids. The CDR3 loop is CASQGGYTYEQYF. CDR3 bases: TGTGCCTCCCAGGGGGGTTACACCTACGAGCAGTACTTC.

The chain joins TRBV25-1 to TRBJ1-2, with D possibly matching TRBD1 (5 bases). V lost 11 bases and J 0 bases, leaving 13 bases between the germline ends. CDR1 and CDR2 from the germline V gene are MGHDK and SYGVNS. This CDR3 has 13 residues. CDR3 in amino acids: CAARSDTNYGYTF. The DNA of the CDR3 is TGTGCCGCCCGCTCGGACACTAACTATGGCTACACCTTC.

This clone was counted once. The gene calls are TRBV18 and TRBJ1-2; D may be TRBD1 (5 bases). The CDR3 length is 16 residues. The germline V gene has CDR1 KGHSH and CDR2 LQKENI. V lost 5 bases to trimming and J lost 0 bases, with 16 bases between them. The chain's CDR3 is CASSSSEGRSNYGYTF. The CDR3, as DNA: TGTGCCAGCTCATCCTCGGAGGGGCGATCTAACTATGGCTACACCTTC.

This rearrangement joins TRBV18 to TRBJ1-6; 7 nucleotides agree with TRBD1. The CDR3 covers 18 residues. Germline V CDR1 and CDR2: KGHSH, LQKENI. The trim removed 4 bases at V and 7 bases at J, leaving 16 bases unmatched. The CDR3 coding sequence is TGTGCCAGCTCACTTAACCCCATGACAGGGAGCGCCAATTCACCCCTCCACTTT. Translating gives CASSLNPMTGSANSPLHF. Looking up the rest from reference TRBV18 and TRBJ1-6 gives the full variable domain: NAGVMQNPRHLVRRRGQEARLRCSPMKGHSHVYWYRQLPEEGLKFMVYLQKENIIDESGMPKERFSAEFPKEGPSILRIQQVVRGDSAAYFCASSLNPMTGSANSPLHFGNGTRLTVT.

The chain is built from TRBV2 and TRBJ1-2; D remains unclear. This CDR3 region has 17 residues. The V end was cut by 5 bases, the J end by 8 bases, with 27 bases between. Germline V gene data show CDR1 as SNHLY and CDR2 as FYNNEI. CDR3 nucleotide sequence: TGTGCCAGCAGTCCCAAAGGTAGCCGGCTTGTATCTGGGGGCTACACCTTC. Protein product: CASSPKGSRLVSGGYTF.

This clone was seen just once. This sequence joins TRBV11-2 and TRBJ2-4; 7 nucleotides line up with TRBD2. Germline V gives CDR1 SGHAT, CDR2 FQNNGV. The junction had 3 bases not matched to a gene; V was cut back by 1 base and J by 6 bases. The CDR3 covers 14 residues. CDR3 sequence reads: CASSLGWGGNIQYF. The CDR3 nucleotides are TGTGCCAGCAGCTTAGGGTGGGGGGGAAACATTCAGTACTTC. Using reference TRBV11-2 and TRBJ2-4 for the parts outside the CDR3, the full variable domain is EAGVAQSPRYKIIEKRQSVAFWCNPISGHATLYWYQQILGQGPKLLIQFQNNGVVDDSQLPKDRFSAERLKGVDSTLKIQPAKLEDSAVYLCASSLGWGGNIQYFGAGTRLSVL.

V gene TRBV7-9 combines with J gene TRBJ2-7, with TRBD1 identical over 7 bases. The CDR3 totals 14 residues. V lost 3 bases and J lost 2; bases outside the gene matches: 4. Germline V gene data show CDR1 as SEHNR and CDR2 as FQNEAQ (reference sequence). The CDR3 protein is CASSFGTAPYEQYF. The CDR3 DNA reads as TGTGCCAGCAGCTTCGGGACAGCACCCTACGAGCAGTACTTC.

The V and J genes are TRBV20-1 and TRBJ1-2, with unresolved D. The germline V and J ends were trimmed by 0 bases and 7 bases, with 6 bases remaining between them. This CDR3 spans 11 amino acids. Germline V gene sequence: CDR1 DFQATT, CDR2 SNEGSKA (reference sequence). Here the CDR3 reads CSARDEIGYTF. The CDR3 DNA sequence: TGCAGTGCTAGAGATGAGATTGGCTACACCTTC.

The chain links TRBV19 to TRBJ2-1; tentatively, D is TRBD2 (5 bases). The CDR3 has 11 amino acids. The V end was cut by 5 bases, the J end by 8 bases, with 7 bases between. In germline, CDR1 is LNHDA, CDR2 SQIVND (reference sequence). CDR3 coding DNA: TGTGCCAGTAGTTCACTAGATGAGCAGTTCTTC. Its translation: CASSSLDEQFF.

The chain has TRBV2 and TRBJ2-1; 7 positions match TRBD2. Trimming at V came to 5 bases and at J to 9 bases, leaving 1 base not matched to a gene. Germline CDR1 and CDR2: SNHLY and FYNNEI. CDR3 length equals 11 residues. The CDR3 loop is CASSRTSEQFF. The CDR3 bases are TGTGCCAGCAGTAGGACTAGTGAGCAGTTCTTC.

This clone has just a few counts. This chain connects TRBV7-9 to TRBJ2-5; weak D call: TRBD2 (5 bases). The DNA end is a closer match to TRBJ2-7, so the J assignment may be wrong. This CDR3 is 12 amino acids long. Germline V gene sequence: CDR1 SEHNR, CDR2 FQNEAQ (reference sequence). CDR3 amino acids: CASSPRAYEQYF. The CDR3 nucleotides read TGTGCCAGCAGCCCGCGGGCCTACGAGCAGTACTTC.

The chain employs TRBV5-1 and TRBJ1-3; weak D call: TRBD1 (5 bases). CDR1 is SGHRS and CDR2 is YFSETQ in the germline V gene. The CDR3 length is 16 residues. Deletions cut 0 bases from V and 4 bases from J, with 14 bases between. The CDR3 region has the DNA TGCGCCAGCAGCTTGGCCGGGACGGCAAACGGAAACACCATATATTTT. This codes for CASSLAGTANGNTIYF. The full variable domain, rest sourced from reference TRBV5-1 and TRBJ1-3, is KAGVTQTPRYLIKTRGQQVTLSCSPISGHRSVSWYQQTPGQGLQFLFEYFSETQRNKGNFPGRFSGRQFSNSRSEMNVSTLELGDSALYLCASSLAGTANGNTIYFGEGSWLTVV.

This rearrangement joins TRBV9 to TRBJ1-2; D may be TRBD1 (5 bases). V lost 4 bases to trimming and J lost 4 bases, with 26 bases between them. This CDR3 has 18 residues. Germline values: CDR1 SGDLS, CDR2 YYNGEE. CDR3 in amino acids: CASSPNVGPGLTGYGYTF. CDR3 DNA: TGTGCCAGCAGCCCTAATGTCGGTCCGGGGCTTACGGGCTATGGCTACACCTTC.

V is TRBV4-2 and J is TRBJ2-1; 8 nucleotides agree with TRBD2. With 2 bases clipped from V and 8 bases from J, the junction kept 11 bases outside the gene matches. The CDR3 extends over 16 amino acids. Germline CDR1 is LGHNA and CDR2 is YNFKEQ. The CDR3 region is CASSQQGYSGTYEQFF. The CDR3 nucleotides are TGTGCCAGCAGCCAACAAGGGTATAGCGGGACCTATGAGCAGTTCTTC.

V is TRBV2 and J is TRBJ2-1; D tentatively fits TRBD1 or TRBD2 (6 bases each). The CDR3 spans 14 residues. Trimming left V 7 bases short and J 0 bases short, with 10 bases between. The germline V gene encodes CDR1 SNHLY and CDR2 FYNNEI. The CDR3 spells CASMGGASYNEQFF. CDR3 nucleotides: TGTGCCAGCATGGGGGGCGCCTCCTACAATGAGCAGTTCTTC.

On this clone itself: The junction differs from germline at one of its ends, possibly a read error. The chain carries TRBV7-7 and TRBJ2-5, with D possibly called TRBD1 or TRBD2 (5 bases each). The germline gives CDR1 SSHAT, CDR2 FNYEAQ (reference sequence). This CDR3 has 13 amino acids. CDR3 DNA: TGTGCTAGCAGCTTGGATGGGGGACAGACCCAGTACTTC. Protein product: CASSLDGGQTQYF.

This chain uses TRBV5-1 with TRBJ1-2, with TRBD1 matching over 7 bases. In germline, CDR1 is SGHRS, CDR2 YFSETQ. This CDR3 has 15 amino acids. Trimming removed 0 bases from V and 5 bases from J; junction bases left unmatched: 7. The CDR3, as DNA: TGCGCCAGCAGCTTGGGACCCGGGACAGCATATGGCTACACCTTC. Translation: CASSLGPGTAYGYTF.

V usage is TRBV28 and J usage is TRBJ1-1; 10 nucleotides align to TRBD1. There are 14 residues in the CDR3. V was pared by 3 bases and J by 6 bases, with 4 bases of the junction left unmatched. Per the germline V gene, CDR1 is MDHEN and CDR2 is SYDVKM. The chain's CDR3 is CASSFSGQGSEAFF. The CDR3 nucleotides read TGTGCCAGCAGTTTTTCGGGACAGGGGTCTGAAGCTTTCTTT.

V gene TRBV27 combines with J gene TRBJ1-2, with 9 bases lining up with TRBD1. Trimming cost V 4 bases and J 4 bases; bases outside gene matches: 10. This CDR3 has 16 amino acids. Germline V gives CDR1 MNHEY, CDR2 SMNVEV (reference sequence). CDR3 loop: CASSSRRDRAIYGYTF. CDR3 sequence (DNA): TGTGCCAGCAGTTCCCGAAGGGACAGGGCCATCTATGGCTACACCTTC.

The gene calls are TRBV5-1 and TRBJ2-5, with 9 bases aligning to TRBD1. TRBJ2-7 matches the DNA end more closely, so the J call is doubtful. This CDR3 has 15 residues. Germline values: CDR1 SGHRS, CDR2 YFSETQ. DNA for the CDR3: TGCGCCAGCAGCCCAGGACAGGGGTACTCCTACGAGCAGTACTTC. It is translated as CASSPGQGYSYEQYF.

The table lists this clone with a few counts. At the DNA level, this CDR3 is encoded by other sequences in the same sample as well. The V and J genes are TRBV29-1 and TRBJ2-3; 9 bases are shared with TRBD1. The germline gives CDR1 SQVTM, CDR2 ANQGSEA. CDR3 length equals 13 residues. V shed 7 bases, J shed 1 base, and the junction held 3 bases outside the gene matches. This CDR3 is CSARQGGTDTQYF. The CDR3 DNA reads as TGCAGCGCAAGACAGGGGGGCACAGATACGCAGTATTTT.